The entry that follows covers one TCR beta chain sequence. As yet, its antigen is unknown. Profiling of TCR beta VDJ combinations and CDR3 sequences used genomic DNA as template. TCRdb redid the calling of the reads with MiXCR, one entry per CDR3 protein. The profile shows tens of thousands of distinct CDR3 sequences, over 55% of them singletons. By flow cytometry, patients selected for sequencing had shown an expansion of CD8+CD57+ cells. V was pared by 10 bases and J by 4 bases, with 16 bases between. Germline loops: CDR1 ENHRY, CDR2 SYGVKD. The CDR3 spans 13 residues. These data belong to a study of CD8+CD57+ T cells in acquired aplastic anemia. Study-wide results and caveats: Any difference that existed in CD8+ Simpson's diversity between patients and controls was not significant.

The J gene is TRBJ2-5, the V gene TRBV10-3; D unclear. The sequence was collected from a human donor with aplastic anemia. The sample was sorted CD4+, CD8+, or CD8+CD57+ T cells (not recorded which) from PBMCs. The CDR3, as DNA: TGTGCCACAGGACCCCCCCCGGCAGAGACCCAGTACTTC. This translates into CATGPPPAETQYF.